This T cell receptor (beta chain) is drawn from a study of T cells in Graves' hyperthyroidism and ophthalmopathy (dated by TCRdb to the late 2010s). Turning to the overall study: Peripheral blood samples were taken at initial diagnosis, before any treatment was given. In about 6 Graves' hyperthyroidism patients, the study also compared T-cell repertoires from thyroid tissue with T-cell repertoires from blood. After blood sampling, hyperthyroidism patients were treated with methimazole at a starting dose of 30 mg daily, and ophthalmopathy patients were treated with high-dose intravenous methylprednisolone. According to the paper, TCR Vbeta CDR3 sequencing was carried out on some 130 peripheral blood samples, which came from about 45 ophthalmopathy, around 75 hyperthyroidism and some 17 progressor patients. A discovery cohort of approximately 100 patients, roughly 45 with Graves' ophthalmopathy and about 58 with stable Graves' hyperthyroidism, was used to find distinguishing TCR V-J signatures. The 100 or so discovery patients were divided at random into training and test sets in a 7:3 ratio. Prospective prediction of ophthalmopathy was tested in an independent validation cohort of under 20 hyperthyroidism patients and some 17 patients who later progressed to ophthalmopathy.

The TCR beta CDR3 regions were amplified from the RNA transcripts. A first-round RT-PCR of the TCR CDR3 used the HTBI primer set with the Qiagen OneStep RT-PCR kit. The libraries were constructed in a second round of multiplex PCR and then size-selected and purified. Sequencing of the libraries was done on an Illumina HiSeq2000 using paired-end 100 bp reads. Under the source paper's analysis protocol: SOAPnuke was used to process the raw data, throwing out any read that contained adapters or uncalled bases, had a mean Phred below 15, or lacked an exact constant-primer or identifier match. COPE v1.2.5 was used to merge high-quality paired reads, and clonotypes were defined as unique nucleotide sequences. MiTCR v1.1 was used to align the clonotypes against IMGT TRBV, TRBD and TRBJ reference segments. The analysis included only V-J combinations with a frequency above 0.0001, which together covered roughly 99% of the repertoires. The TCS score was defined as F50 (clonal expansion) divided by E x V (chaos), with BLOSUM62-based TCRdist calculated between CDR3 peptides within each V-J. Welch's t-statistics and random forest reduced roughly 500 V-J features to 13, which were used in a naive Bayes classifier (R e1071). TCRdb reran the public reads through fastp at Q25 and MiXCR, keeping productive beta chains. For every CDR3 protein sequence, its rows merge into one entry that carries the most common genes and DNA. Clone size and V and J calls follow TCRdb, not the original study. Within this sample are 450,000 to 600,000 distinct CDR3 sequences, with 15% to 20% of them counted one time only. The top ten clonotypes cover less than 55% of the sample.

Moderately to severely active disease, a Clinical Activity Score of at least 3, a NOSPECS grade of at least 4, and a duration under 3 months were present in ophthalmopathy patients. The study excluded patients with uncontrolled infections, other autoimmune diseases, pregnancy or lactation. Clinical symptoms, serum thyroxine and TRAb, thyroid ultrasound, and orbital computed tomography formed the basis for the diagnoses. Ficoll-Paque density gradient centrifugation was used to isolate PBMCs from approximately 10 ml of fresh peripheral blood. Total RNA was extracted with Trizol reagent, and quality was checked on an Agilent 2100 Bioanalyzer. This clonotype turned up a few times. The antigen this receptor binds is unknown. There are no base qualities to consult, and no much larger clone falls within one base. The germline ends are 10 bases apart after V is trimmed by 4 bases and J by 8 bases. Reading from cysteine to phenylalanine, the CDR3 counts 12 amino acids. Only the CDR3 region is kept as DNA, spanning 36 bases read in frame from base 1. Sequences KGHDR (CDR1) and SFDVKD (CDR2) are obtained from the germline V gene.

The full study reports these points: During validation, the model predicted progression to ophthalmopathy a median of about 6.3 months ahead of onset, with just under 71% sensitivity and 72.22% specificity. Most expanded thyroid clonotypes (frequency above 0.001) were also found in blood, which suggests that blood repertoires may mirror thyroid immune responses. A model built on a 13 V-J signature distinguished ophthalmopathy from stable hyperthyroidism, reaching approximately 89% sensitivity and around 81% specificity in cross-validation and 80%/75% in testing. No statistical method was used to fix the sample size in advance, and group allocation was not hidden from the investigators.

The TCR sequence derives from a man aged 35 to 55 with Graves' ophthalmopathy. This sequence uses TRBV24-1 and TRBJ1-2; TRBD1 could be the D gene, as 6 bases match. Specimen: blood. This receptor has the CDR3 CATSDEDRGYTF. The DNA is TGTGCCACCAGTGACGAGGACAGAGGCTACACCTTC.